The rows below give T cell receptor beta chains drawn from one sample of a study of spatial heterogeneity in lung cancer. TCRdb re-called the 5' RACE reads with MiXCR, one entry per CDR3 protein. The sample has about 120,000 distinct CDR3 sequences; 12% are singletons. The starting material was PBMCs, obtained at follow-up. The receptors were gathered from a male donor with early-stage non-small cell lung cancer. Both conserved end residues are part of each CDR3. A D gene is named only where the DNA matches it firmly. Where a row states a size, it is once, few, many or the class of an expanded clone; other rows omit it.

V	D	J	size	CDR3	DNA
TRBV27	TRBD2	TRBJ2-7	NA	CASSLRLAGEQYF	TGTGCCAGCAGTCTCCGACTAGCGGGGGAGCAGTACTTC
TRBV29-1	NA	TRBJ1-2	NA	CSVDLSGGGYGYTF	TGCAGCGTTGACCTCTCGGGGGGCGGTTATGGCTACACCTTC
TRBV12-3/TRBV12-4	TRBD2	TRBJ2-1	few	CASTLGGLAAVNEQFF	TGTGCCAGCACCCTAGGGGGACTAGCGGCCGTCAATGAGCAGTTCTTC
TRBV24-1	NA	TRBJ2-5	NA	CATSGTGETQHF	TGTGCCACCAGTGGCACCGGAGAGACCCAGCACTTC
TRBV7-2	TRBD2	TRBJ2-5	few	CASSLNLAGGETQYF	TGTGCCAGCAGCTTAAATCTAGCGGGGGGAGAGACCCAGTACTTC
TRBV25-1	TRBD1	TRBJ1-1	few	CASSELTGGLNTEAFF	TGTGCCAGCAGTGAATTGACAGGGGGATTGAACACTGAAGCTTTCTTT
TRBV24-1	NA	TRBJ2-5	few	CATSEDRWYF	TGTGCCACCAGTGAGGACCGATGGTACTTC
TRBV6-5	NA	TRBJ1-2	many	CASSDDISGYTF	TGTGCCAGCAGTGACGATATTTCTGGCTACACCTTC
TRBV5-1	NA	TRBJ1-2	many	CASSLDGDSRRGYTF	TGCGCCAGCAGCTTGGATGGTGATTCCCGGAGGGGCTACACCTTC
TRBV20-1	NA	TRBJ1-5	NA	CSAPRSSNQPQHF	TGCAGTGCTCCCAGGAGTAGCAATCAGCCCCAGCATTTT
TRBV3-1	NA	TRBJ1-5	few	CASSQDTSNQPQHF	TGTGCCAGCAGCCAAGATACCAGCAATCAGCCCCAGCATTTT
TRBV2	TRBD1	TRBJ2-4	many	CASSEPLTGINIQYF	TGTGCCAGCAGTGAGCCCCTGACAGGGATAAACATTCAGTACTTC
TRBV24-1	TRBD1	TRBJ2-3	NA	CATSDLRQGVGTQYF	TGTGCCACCAGTGATTTGCGACAGGGCGTTGGTACGCAGTATTTT
TRBV20-1	NA	TRBJ1-2	many	CSARIPGTFPGRGYTF	TGCAGTGCTCGTATCCCAGGGACCTTTCCTGGAAGGGGCTACACCTTC
TRBV10-3	NA	TRBJ1-6	NA	CAISDRAVSSPLHF	TGTGCCATCAGTGACAGGGCAGTTAGTTCACCCCTCCACTTT
TRBV7-9	NA	TRBJ1-5	NA	CASSPNAGRGQPQHF	TGTGCCAGCAGCCCGAATGCAGGACGAGGGCAGCCCCAGCATTTT
TRBV9	NA	TRBJ2-2	NA	CASSVEVDTGELFF	TGTGCCAGCAGCGTAGAGGTCGACACCGGGGAGCTGTTTTTT
TRBV20-1	TRBD1	TRBJ2-6	few	CSARGDRGSGANVLTF	TGCAGTGCTAGAGGGGACAGGGGATCCGGGGCCAACGTCCTGACTTTC
TRBV10-2	NA	TRBJ2-3	NA	CASSEAGRDVNTQYF	TGCGCCAGCAGTGAGGCGGGGAGAGATGTGAATACGCAGTATTTT
TRBV7-8	NA	TRBJ1-5	few	CASSSPGQGFSNQPQHF	TGTGCCAGCAGCTCACCGGGACAAGGATTTAGCAATCAGCCCCAGCATTTT
TRBV7-2	TRBD2	TRBJ2-3	NA	CASSFRTSGGTTSTDTQYF	TGTGCCAGCAGCTTTAGGACTAGCGGGGGGACCACTAGCACAGATACGCAGTATTTT
TRBV4-1	NA	TRBJ2-3	few	CASSQDRGRRAGPTDTQYF	TGCGCCAGCAGCCAAGATAGGGGACGAAGGGCTGGCCCCACAGATACGCAGTATTTT
TRBV6-6	NA	TRBJ1-2	many	CASSYGAPGYTF	TGTGCCAGCAGTTACGGGGCGCCTGGCTACACCTTC
TRBV7-9	NA	TRBJ1-1	NA	CASSLALGRGNTEAFF	TGTGCCAGCAGCTTAGCCCTAGGCAGGGGGAACACTGAAGCTTTCTTT
TRBV10-3	TRBD1	TRBJ1-6	few	CAISEGTGSGSPLHF	TGTGCCATCAGTGAGGGGACAGGGAGCGGCTCACCCCTCCACTTT
TRBV6-2/TRBV6-3	NA	TRBJ1-1	few	CASRENLRNTEAFF	TGTGCCAGCAGAGAAAACCTACGGAACACTGAAGCTTTCTTT
TRBV6-6	TRBD2	TRBJ2-3	NA	CASGGGFTDTQYF	TGTGCCAGCGGGGGGGGGTTCACAGATACGCAGTATTTT
TRBV4-1	NA	TRBJ2-1	NA	CASSQEREWFF	TGCGCCAGCAGCCAAGAGAGGGAGTGGTTCTTC
TRBV20-1	NA	TRBJ1-1	NA	CSARDQRNTEAFF	TGCAGTGCTAGAGATCAGCGGAACACTGAAGCTTTCTTT
TRBV28	TRBD1	TRBJ2-5	few	CASSQGQGTRPQETQYF	TGTGCCAGCAGCCAGGGACAGGGCACCCGTCCACAAGAGACCCAGTACTTC
TRBV9	NA	TRBJ1-6	many	CASSPEVEEDSPLHF	TGTGCCAGCAGCCCAGAGGTGGAGGAGGATTCACCCCTCCACTTT
TRBV19	NA	TRBJ1-2	NA	CASSIDQRLSRDGNYGYTF	TGTGCCAGTAGTATCGATCAGAGACTGAGCCGGGACGGCAACTATGGCTACACCTTC
TRBV12-3/TRBV12-4	NA	TRBJ2-7	few	CASSLGTWGEQYF	TGTGCCAGCAGTTTAGGCACATGGGGCGAGCAGTACTTC
TRBV10-3	NA	TRBJ2-3	many	CAISGRDFVYF	TGTGCCATCAGTGGCCGGGACTTCGTGTATTTT
TRBV20-1	NA	TRBJ2-5	NA	CSANRGLRQETQYF	TGCAGTGCTAACAGGGGACTCCGACAAGAGACCCAGTACTTC
TRBV15	TRBD1	TRBJ2-7	many	CATSRTDRGEQYF	TGTGCCACCAGCAGGACTGACAGGGGCGAGCAGTACTTC
TRBV29-1	NA	TRBJ2-1	many	CSVQRINEQFF	TGCAGCGTTCAGCGCATCAATGAGCAGTTCTTC
TRBV7-6	NA	TRBJ2-5	many	CASSLEDRKETQYF	TGTGCCAGCAGCTTAGAGGACAGAAAGGAGACCCAGTACTTC
TRBV9	NA	TRBJ1-2	NA	CASSVAGTSYGYTF	TGTGCCAGCAGCGTAGCGGGCACCAGCTATGGCTACACCTTC
TRBV20-1	NA	TRBJ2-7	NA	CSARDAGTTYEQYF	TGCAGTGCTAGAGATGCCGGGACAACCTACGAGCAGTACTTC
TRBV18	TRBD1	TRBJ2-5	NA	CASSPRDRGAETQYF	TGTGCCAGCTCACCACGAGACAGGGGCGCAGAGACCCAGTACTTC
TRBV2	NA	TRBJ1-1	few	CASALRGGSLNTEAFF	TGTGCCAGTGCACTCCGGGGAGGCTCTTTGAACACTGAAGCTTTCTTT
TRBV5-1	NA	TRBJ2-7	many	CASAQNPSTLGGEQYF	TGCGCCAGCGCCCAGAACCCGAGCACATTAGGGGGCGAGCAGTACTTC
TRBV5-6	NA	TRBJ2-3	many	CASSLDQGPSTMDTQYF	TGTGCCAGCAGCTTGGATCAGGGACCCTCGACCATGGATACGCAGTATTTT